Following are 2 T cell receptor beta chains from one sample sequenced in a study of glioma-infiltrating T cells after dendritic cell vaccination. This table comes from immunoSEQ multiplex PCR, and its TCRdb copy is limited to in-frame clones, with some not included. This table holds some 73,000 clones, approximately 80% found once. Sequences were derived from blood, sampled before dendritic cell vaccination. All receptors come from a human donor with glioblastoma.

The rearrangement links TRBV2 to TRBJ2-3; 13 bases align to TRBD2. CDR3 size: 18 residues. Losses at the gene ends were 8 bases for V and 0 bases for J; bases not matched to a gene: 11. Germline CDR1 SNHLY, CDR2 FYNNEI. The CDR3: CASRSPLAGGASTDTQYF. The CDR3 bases are TGTGCCAGCCGATCTCCACTAGCGGGGGGGGCGAGCACAGATACGCAGTATTTT.

J is TRBJ2-5 and V is TRBV5-5; a weak D match, TRBD2 (7 bases). The CDR3 contains 14 residues. V dropped 2 bases and J dropped 3 bases, with 11 bases sitting between them. The germline CDR1 and CDR2 sequences are SGHKS and YYEKEE (reference sequence). The CDR3 here is CASSLGGGKETQYF. CDR3 sequence (DNA): TGTGCCAGCAGCTTAGGGGGGGGAAAAGAGACCCAGTACTTC.